A selection of T cell receptor beta chains follows, all from one sample in a study of T cell responses to AZD1222 COVID-19 vaccine. TCRdb keeps only in-frame clones here, not all; method: immunoSEQ multiplex PCR. Seen here are some 80,000 clones, 70% to 90% observed once, and the top ten hold roughly 10%. The sequencing used peripheral blood, collected 28 days after the second dose of the MenACWY control vaccine. These receptor sequences come from an adult who received the MenACWY meningococcal vaccine as a control. Each CDR3 is given with its conserved first and last residue. The D gene is left open where the match is weak. Size values are once, few and many counts, or a class for expanded clones, and some rows have none.

.,once,TRBJ1-1,TRBV6-1,CASSELRGWNTEAFF,TGTGCCAGCAGTGAATTGAGGGGCTGGAACACTGAAGCTTTCTTT
TRBD1,.,TRBJ2-5,TRBV30,CAWSVSRGQGLQETQYF,TGTGCCTGGAGTGTGTCGAGGGGACAGGGCCTCCAAGAGACCCAGTACTTC
.,.,TRBJ1-2,TRBV7-2,CASSLGGGFGYTF,TGTGCCAGCAGCTTAGGTGGGGGGTTTGGCTACACCTTC
.,.,TRBJ1-2,TRBV5-4,CASSLYGSSGYTF,TGTGCCAGCAGCTTGTACGGCAGTAGCGGCTACACCTTC
TRBD2,.,TRBJ2-5,TRBV15,CATSRGLASETQYF,TGTGCCACCAGCAGAGGACTAGCATCAGAGACCCAGTACTTC
.,once,TRBJ2-3,TRBV5-6,CASKGRRDTQYF,TGTGCCAGCAAGGGACGGAGAGATACGCAGTATTTT
.,.,TRBJ2-1,TRBV3-1/TRBV3-2,CASSQEHFPYNEQFF,TGTGCCAGCAGCCAAGAACACTTCCCATACAATGAGCAGTTCTTC
TRBD2,.,TRBJ2-2,TRBV3-1/TRBV3-2,CASSPHWRGGEGELFF,TGTGCCAGCAGCCCCCACTGGCGGGGAGGGGAAGGGGAGCTGTTTTTT
.,.,TRBJ2-7,TRBV6-2/TRBV6-3,CASSYGRAGEQYF,TGTGCCAGCAGTTACGGCAGGGCAGGCGAGCAGTACTTC
.,.,TRBJ1-3,TRBV6-5,CASSSRGTGNTIYF,TGTGCCAGCAGCTCCAGGGGTACTGGAAACACCATATATTTT
.,.,TRBJ1-1,TRBV30,CAWSANEGAEAFF,TGTGCCTGGAGTGCAAACGAGGGGGCTGAAGCTTTCTTT
TRBD1,.,TRBJ2-2,TRBV3-1/TRBV3-2,CASSRRGQGTGELFF,TGTGCCAGCAGCCGGAGGGGACAGGGCACCGGGGAGCTGTTTTTT
.,once,TRBJ1-1,TRBV7-2,CASSPTARATEAFF,TGTGCCAGCAGCCCGACAGCTAGGGCCACTGAAGCTTTCTTT